This note documents a single TCR beta chain sequence. The sample is drawn from a study of CD8 T cells in Susac syndrome. Reverse transcription of roughly 0.5 to 1 ug RNA was carried out with random hexamers. Amplification of TCR beta CDR3 was carried out by immunoSEQ multiplex PCR, which covered 54 Vbeta and 13 Jbeta segments. TCRdb re-analysed the immunoSEQ multiplex PCR reads in MiXCR, keeping a single row per CDR3 protein. The sample lists just over 150,000 distinct CDR3 sequences, approximately 95% occurring once. The CDR3 has 12 residues. Trimming shortened V by 7 bases and J by 6 bases, and 12 bases separated the two germline ends. Germline assignment: CDR1 MNHEY and CDR2 SMNVEV (reference sequence). Patients with Susac syndrome showed fulfilment of recently defined diagnostic criteria for definite or probable disease.

Sequencing was done on a sample of CD4+ T cells from PBMCs. This TCR was sampled from a human donor with Susac syndrome. The chain joins TRBV27 to TRBJ1-2, with D maybe TRBD1 (5 bases). CDR3 nucleotides: TGTGCCAGCAAGGAGGGGCCTCATGGCTACACCTTC. This codes for CASKEGPHGYTF.